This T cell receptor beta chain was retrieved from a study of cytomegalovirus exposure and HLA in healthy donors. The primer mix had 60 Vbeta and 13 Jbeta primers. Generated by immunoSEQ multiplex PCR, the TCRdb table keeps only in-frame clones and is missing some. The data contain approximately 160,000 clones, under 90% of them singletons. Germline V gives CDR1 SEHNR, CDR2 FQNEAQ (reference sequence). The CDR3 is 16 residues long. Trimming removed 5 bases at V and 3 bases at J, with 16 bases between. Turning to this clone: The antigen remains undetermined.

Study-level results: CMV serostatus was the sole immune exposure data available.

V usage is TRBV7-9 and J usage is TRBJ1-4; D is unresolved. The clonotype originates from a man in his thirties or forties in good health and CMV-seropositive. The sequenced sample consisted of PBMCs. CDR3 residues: CASSPPKEGPNEKLFF. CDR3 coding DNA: TGTGCCAGCAGCCCGCCAAAGGAGGGTCCTAATGAAAAACTGTTTTTT.